One and the same sample provided the 10 T cell receptor beta chains below, sequenced in a study of tumor-infiltrating lymphocytes in primary liver carcinoma. Extraction also yielded germline DNA, while blood RNA was obtained from unsorted whole blood. Making TCR beta cDNA involved approximately 0.5 ug total RNA and a constant-region primer. For TCR beta, libraries were produced by three nested multiplex PCR rounds using slightly modified ARM-PCR. The first two PCR rounds used TRBV1-TRBV30 primers with a Cbeta primer, 9 to 10 cycles each. TCRdb passed the multiplex PCR reads through MiXCR, listing each CDR3 protein once. The repertoire holds nearly 200,000 distinct CDR3 sequences, with 65% as singletons. Sequencing was performed on peripheral blood. The receptor set was obtained from a woman aged 55 to 70 with primary liver carcinoma and hepatitis B virus infection.

The genes are TRBV7-8 and TRBJ2-3; no reliable D call. Germline CDR1 and CDR2: SGHVS and FQNEAQ. This CDR3 spans 13 amino acids. Trimming removed 4 bases from V and 2 bases from J, with 7 bases in between. The CDR3: CASSSRYTDTQYF. The CDR3 DNA sequence: TGTGCCAGCAGCTCGAGATACACAGATACGCAGTATTTT. The whole variable domain, remainder taken from reference TRBV7-8 and TRBJ2-3, is GAGVSQSPRYKVAKRGQDVALRCDPISGHVSLFWYQQALGQGPEFLTYFQNEAQLDKSGLPSDRFFAERPEGSVSTLKIQRTQQEDSAVYLCASSSRYTDTQYFGPGTRLTVL.

With regard to this clonotype: One base away lies a much larger clone, so this may be a sequencing read error. This chain connects TRBV4-1 to TRBJ2-7; 8 nucleotides match TRBD2. This CDR3 contains 13 residues. Germline CDR1 is MGHRA and CDR2 is YSYEKL. CDR3 sequence (DNA): TGCGCCGGCAGCCAAGGACTAGCTTACGAGCAGTACTTC. It codes for CAGSQGLAYEQYF.

Comment on this clonotype: One end of the junction does not line up with germline, which may come from a read error. The genes are TRBV4-1 and TRBJ1-4, with D perhaps matching TRBD1 (6 bases). The germline V gene has CDR1 MGHRA and CDR2 YSYEKL. This CDR3 is 16 amino acids long. Written as DNA, the CDR3 is TGCGCCAACAGCCAAGATGGCGAAAGGGGGAGTGAAAAACTGTTTTTT. Translated, it gives CANSQDGERGSEKLFF.

About this clonotype itself: Given the absence of the conserved phenylalanine or tryptophan at the CDR3 end, a read error is likely. This chain uses TRBV6-2 or TRBV6-3 with TRBJ2-5, with 13 nucleotides matching TRBD2. CDR1 is MNHEY and CDR2 is SVGEGT in the germline V gene. This CDR3 is built from 18 residues. The trim removed 2 bases at V and 0 bases at J, leaving 6 bases unmatched. The CDR3 sequence: CASSYGLAGVSYQETQYI. Written as DNA, the CDR3 is TGTGCCAGCAGTTACGGACTAGCGGGAGTTTCGTACCAAGAGACCCAGTACATC.

As concerns this clonotype: A much larger clone differs by one base, so this may be a read error. This chain links TRBV28 with TRBJ1-2; 7 positions agree with TRBD1. There are 13 residues in the CDR3. Germline V gene lookup returns CDR1 MDHEN and CDR2 SYDVKM. The CDR3 is CARSRGQRYGYTF. The CDR3, as DNA: TGTGCCCGCAGCCGGGGACAGCGATATGGCTACACCTTC.

On this clonotype: Germline is not matched at one junction end, which may reflect a read error. The chain links TRBV11-2 to TRBJ2-3; TRBD2 might be the D (5 bases). CDR3 size: 15 residues. Germline CDR1 is SGHAT and CDR2 is FQNNGV. CDR3 nucleotides: TGTGCCAGCACCTTAGTCGCATCTAGCATAGATACGCAGTATTTT. Encoded protein: CASTLVASSIDTQYF.

Note on this clonotype: This may be a read error, as it is one base from a much larger clone. V is TRBV6-1 and J is TRBJ2-7, with 7 bases that match TRBD1. The germline V gene has CDR1 MNHNS and CDR2 SASEGT. This CDR3 is built from 14 residues. CDR3 DNA: TGTGCCGGGAAGGACAGGCCGAGCTCCTACAAGCAGTACTTC. Translating gives CAGKDRPSSYKQYF.

The DNA of the CDR3 is TGTGCCAGCAGCATAGTACAGGGAGTTAACTACGAGCAGTACTTC. It is translated as CASSIVQGVNYEQYF. The J gene is TRBJ2-7, the V gene TRBV11-3; D may be TRBD1 (6 bases). The V end lost 5 bases, the J end lost 3 bases, and 17 bases lay between the germline ends. Germline V gene data show CDR1 as SGHNT and CDR2 as YENEEA. This CDR3 spans 15 amino acids. The full variable domain, its missing parts supplied by reference TRBV11-3 and TRBJ2-7, is EAGVVQSPRYKIIEKKQPVAFWCNPISGHNTLYWYLQNLGQGPELLIRYENEEAVDDSQLPKDRFSAERLKGVDSTLKIQPAELGDSAVYLCASSIVQGVNYEQYFGPGTRLTVT.

The chain carries TRBV28 and TRBJ2-7; TRBD1 aligns across 9 bases. CDR1 MDHEN and CDR2 SYDVKM come from the germline V gene. Trimming at V came to 8 bases and at J to 2 bases, leaving 10 bases not matched to a gene. CDR3 length: 15 residues. CDR3 sequence reads: CASRTGGLTTYEQYF. The CDR3 DNA reads TGTGCCAGCCGTACAGGGGGCCTCACCACCTACGAGCAGTACTTC. The whole variable domain, filled in from reference TRBV28 and TRBJ2-7, reads DVKVTQSSRYLVKRTGEKVFLECVQDMDHENMFWYRQDPGLGLRLIYFSYDVKMKEKGDIPEGYSVSREKKERFSLILESASTNQTSMYLCASRTGGLTTYEQYFGPGTRLTVT.

V gene TRBV29-1 combines with J gene TRBJ2-2; D unclear. The CDR3 is made up of 13 amino acids. From germline, CDR1 is SQVTM and CDR2 ANQGSEA. This CDR3 reads CSAIFSTTGELFF. The CDR3 bases are TGCAGTGCGATTTTTAGCACCACCGGGGAGCTGTTTTTT.